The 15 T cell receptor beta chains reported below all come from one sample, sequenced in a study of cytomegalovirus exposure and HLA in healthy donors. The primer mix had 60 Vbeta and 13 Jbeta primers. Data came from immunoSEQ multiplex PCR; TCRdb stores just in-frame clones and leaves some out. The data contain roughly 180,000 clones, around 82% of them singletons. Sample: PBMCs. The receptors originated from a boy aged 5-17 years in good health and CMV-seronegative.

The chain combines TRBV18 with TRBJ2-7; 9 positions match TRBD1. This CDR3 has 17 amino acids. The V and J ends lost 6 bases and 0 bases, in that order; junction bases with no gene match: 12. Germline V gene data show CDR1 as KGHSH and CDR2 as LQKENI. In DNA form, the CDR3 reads TGTGCCAGCTCTCCTCTCCCCGGGACAGGGAGCTCCTACGAGCAGTACTTC. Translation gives CASSPLPGTGSSYEQYF. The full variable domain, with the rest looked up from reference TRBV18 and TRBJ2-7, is NAGVMQNPRHLVRRRGQEARLRCSPMKGHSHVYWYRQLPEEGLKFMVYLQKENIIDESGMPKERFSAEFPKEGPSILRIQQVVRGDSAAYFCASSPLPGTGSSYEQYFGPGTRLTVT.

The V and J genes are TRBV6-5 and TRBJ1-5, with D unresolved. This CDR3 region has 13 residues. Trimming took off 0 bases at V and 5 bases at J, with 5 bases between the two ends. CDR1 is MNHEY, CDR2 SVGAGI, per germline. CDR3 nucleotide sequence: TGTGCCAGCAGTTACTCTTCGGATCAGCCCCAGCATTTT. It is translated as CASSYSSDQPQHF.

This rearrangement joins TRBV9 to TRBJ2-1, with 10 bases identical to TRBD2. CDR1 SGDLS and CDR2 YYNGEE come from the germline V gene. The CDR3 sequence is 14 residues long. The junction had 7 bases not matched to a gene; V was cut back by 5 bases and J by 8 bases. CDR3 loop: CASRASGGRDEQFF. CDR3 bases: TGTGCCAGCAGAGCTAGCGGGGGCAGAGATGAGCAGTTCTTC.

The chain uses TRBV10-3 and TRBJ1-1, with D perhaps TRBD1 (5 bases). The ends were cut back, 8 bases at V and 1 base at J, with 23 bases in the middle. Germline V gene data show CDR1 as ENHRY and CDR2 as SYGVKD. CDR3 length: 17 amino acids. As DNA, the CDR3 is TGTGCCATCTCCTTTAGTAGGGGAGGCAGAGAGAACACTGAAGCTTTCTTT. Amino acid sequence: CAISFSRGGRENTEAFF.

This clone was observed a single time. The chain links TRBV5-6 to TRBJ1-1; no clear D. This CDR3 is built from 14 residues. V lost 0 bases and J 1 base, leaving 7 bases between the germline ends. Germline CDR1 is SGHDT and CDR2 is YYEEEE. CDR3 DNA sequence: TGTGCCAGCAGCTTGGACTCCACGAACACTGAAGCTTTCTTT. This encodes CASSLDSTNTEAFF.

The CDR3 DNA reads TGTGCCACCAGCAGAGAGTTAGCGCCAGAGACCCAGTACTTC. Translating gives CATSRELAPETQYF. The chain combines TRBV15 with TRBJ2-5; possibly TRBD2 for D (5 bases). V was clipped by 0 bases and J by 4 bases, with 9 bases between them. This CDR3 is 14 amino acids long. Germline CDR1 is LNHNV and CDR2 is YYDKDF (reference sequence).

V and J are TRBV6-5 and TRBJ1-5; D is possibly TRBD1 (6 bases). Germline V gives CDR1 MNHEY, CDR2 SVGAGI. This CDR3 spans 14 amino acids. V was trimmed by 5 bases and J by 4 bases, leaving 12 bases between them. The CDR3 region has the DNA TGTGCCAGCAGTCAACAGGGCTATAATCAGCCCCAGCATTTT. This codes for CASSQQGYNQPQHF.

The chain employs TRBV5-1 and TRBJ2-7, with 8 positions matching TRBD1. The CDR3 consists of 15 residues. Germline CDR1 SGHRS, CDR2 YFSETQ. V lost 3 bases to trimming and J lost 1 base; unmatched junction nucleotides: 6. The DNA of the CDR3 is TGCGCCAGCAGCTGGGGACAGGTTTTGTCCTACGAGCAGTACTTC. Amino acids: CASSWGQVLSYEQYF.

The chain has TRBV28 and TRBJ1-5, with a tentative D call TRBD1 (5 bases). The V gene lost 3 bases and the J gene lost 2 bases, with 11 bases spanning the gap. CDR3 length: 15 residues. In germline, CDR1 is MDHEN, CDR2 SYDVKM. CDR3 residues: CASSFPGMRNQPQHF. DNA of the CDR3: TGTGCCAGCAGTTTCCCAGGGATGCGCAATCAGCCCCAGCATTTT.

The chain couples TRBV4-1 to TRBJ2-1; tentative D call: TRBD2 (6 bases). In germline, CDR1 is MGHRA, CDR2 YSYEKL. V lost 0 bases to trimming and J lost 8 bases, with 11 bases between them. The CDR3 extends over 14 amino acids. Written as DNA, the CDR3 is TGCGCCAGCAGCCAAGAGCGGGAAAGAGATGAGCAGTTCTTC. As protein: CASSQERERDEQFF.

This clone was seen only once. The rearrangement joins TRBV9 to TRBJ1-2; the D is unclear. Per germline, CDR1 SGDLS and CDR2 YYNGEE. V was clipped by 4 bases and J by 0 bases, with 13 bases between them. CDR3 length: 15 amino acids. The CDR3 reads CASSSYSSPNYGYTF. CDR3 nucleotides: TGTGCCAGCAGCTCTTACAGCTCTCCTAACTATGGCTACACCTTC.

CDR3 bases: TGTGCCAGCAGCTTAATCGGGACAGATGAAAAACTGTTTTTT. This gives the protein CASSLIGTDEKLFF. This chain connects TRBV6-5 to TRBJ1-4; 7 bases map to TRBD1. Germline CDR1 and CDR2: MNHEY and SVGAGI. The ends lost 6 bases at V and 6 bases at J; junction bases unmatched: 7. The CDR3 is 14 residues long.

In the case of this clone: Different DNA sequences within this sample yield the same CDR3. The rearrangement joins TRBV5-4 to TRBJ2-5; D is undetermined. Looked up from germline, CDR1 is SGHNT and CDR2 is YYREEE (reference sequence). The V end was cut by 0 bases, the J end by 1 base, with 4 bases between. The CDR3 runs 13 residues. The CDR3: CASSLVSQETQYF. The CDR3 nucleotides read TGTGCCAGCAGCTTGGTGAGCCAAGAGACCCAGTACTTC. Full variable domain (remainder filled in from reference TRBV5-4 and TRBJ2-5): ETGVTQSPTHLIKTRGQQVTLRCSSQSGHNTVSWYQQALGQGPQFIFQYYREEENGRGNFPPRFSGLQFPNYSSELNVNALELDDSALYLCASSLVSQETQYFGPGTRLLVL.

CDR3 coding DNA: TGCGCCAGCAGCCCAGGACAGGGGAGAGAAAAACTGTTTTTT. Translated: CASSPGQGREKLFF. The rearrangement links TRBV5-1 to TRBJ1-4, with 9 bases identical to TRBD1. The germline V gene encodes CDR1 SGHRS and CDR2 YFSETQ. With V trimmed by 4 bases and J by 8 bases, 6 bases remained unmatched. CDR3 length: 14 residues.

CDR3 region: CASSLRQADNEQFF. The CDR3 DNA reads as TGCGCCAGCAGCTTACGACAGGCCGACAATGAGCAGTTCTTC. This chain connects TRBV5-1 to TRBJ2-1, with D possibly matching TRBD1 (6 bases). The CDR3 is made up of 14 amino acids. V shed 2 bases and J shed 5 bases, with 11 bases lying between them. From germline, CDR1 is SGHRS and CDR2 YFSETQ.